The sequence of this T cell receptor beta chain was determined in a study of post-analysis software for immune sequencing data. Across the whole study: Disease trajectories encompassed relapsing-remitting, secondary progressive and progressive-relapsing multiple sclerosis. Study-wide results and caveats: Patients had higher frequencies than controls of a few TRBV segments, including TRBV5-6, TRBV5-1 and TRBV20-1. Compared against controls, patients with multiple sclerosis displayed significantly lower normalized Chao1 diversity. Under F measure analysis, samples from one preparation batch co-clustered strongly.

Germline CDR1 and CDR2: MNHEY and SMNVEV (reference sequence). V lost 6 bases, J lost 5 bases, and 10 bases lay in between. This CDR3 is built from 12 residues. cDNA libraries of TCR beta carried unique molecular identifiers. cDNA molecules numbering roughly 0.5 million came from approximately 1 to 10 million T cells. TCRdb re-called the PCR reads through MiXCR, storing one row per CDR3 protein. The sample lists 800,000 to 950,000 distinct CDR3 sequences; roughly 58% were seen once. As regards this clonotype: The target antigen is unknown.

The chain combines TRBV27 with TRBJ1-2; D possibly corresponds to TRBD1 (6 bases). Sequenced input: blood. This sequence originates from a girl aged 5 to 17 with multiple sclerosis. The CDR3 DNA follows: TGTGCCAGCAGGACAGGACGGTATGGCTACACCTTC. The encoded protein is CASRTGRYGYTF.